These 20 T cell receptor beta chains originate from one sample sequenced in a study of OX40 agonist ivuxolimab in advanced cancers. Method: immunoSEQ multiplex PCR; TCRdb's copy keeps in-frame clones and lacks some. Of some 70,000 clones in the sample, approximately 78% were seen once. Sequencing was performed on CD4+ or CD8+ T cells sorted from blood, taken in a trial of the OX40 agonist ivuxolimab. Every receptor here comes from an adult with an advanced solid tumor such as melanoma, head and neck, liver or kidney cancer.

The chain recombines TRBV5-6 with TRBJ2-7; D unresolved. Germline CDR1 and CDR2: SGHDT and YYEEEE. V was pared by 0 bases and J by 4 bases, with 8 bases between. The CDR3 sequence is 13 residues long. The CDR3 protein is CASSLVGRYEQYV. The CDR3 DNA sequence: TGTGCCAGCAGCTTGGTCGGTCGGTACGAGCAGTACGTC.

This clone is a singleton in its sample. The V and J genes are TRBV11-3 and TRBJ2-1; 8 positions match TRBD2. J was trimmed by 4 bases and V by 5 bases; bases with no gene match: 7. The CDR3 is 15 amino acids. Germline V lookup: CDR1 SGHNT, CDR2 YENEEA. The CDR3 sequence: CASSPGGTRYNEQFF. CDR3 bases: TGTGCCAGCAGCCCGGGGGGGACTAGGTACAATGAGCAGTTCTTC.

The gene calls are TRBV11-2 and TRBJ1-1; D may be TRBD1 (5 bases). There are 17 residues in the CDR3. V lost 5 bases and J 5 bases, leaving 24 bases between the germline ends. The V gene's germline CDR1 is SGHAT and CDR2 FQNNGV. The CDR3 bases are TGTGCCAGCAGCCCATTTTTGATATTGGGGCCCGGGACTGAAGCTTTCTTT. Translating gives CASSPFLILGPGTEAFF.

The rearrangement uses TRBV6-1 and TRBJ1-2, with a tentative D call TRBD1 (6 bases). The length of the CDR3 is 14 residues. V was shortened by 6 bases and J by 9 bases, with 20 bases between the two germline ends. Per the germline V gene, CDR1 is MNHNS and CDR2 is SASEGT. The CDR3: CASSTGTSFISYTF. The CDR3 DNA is TGTGCCAGCAGCACCGGGACATCTTTCATTAGCTACACCTTC.

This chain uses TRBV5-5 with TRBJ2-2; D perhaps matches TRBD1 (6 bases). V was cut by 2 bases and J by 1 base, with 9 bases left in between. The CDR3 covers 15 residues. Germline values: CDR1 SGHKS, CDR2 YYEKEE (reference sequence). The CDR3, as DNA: TGTGCCAGCAGCTTCCGGACAGTGAACACCGGGGAGCTGTTTTTT. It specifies CASSFRTVNTGELFF. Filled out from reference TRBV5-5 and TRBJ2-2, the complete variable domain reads DAGVTQSPTHLIKTRGQQVTLRCSPISGHKSVSWYQQVLGQGPQFIFQYYEKEERGRGNFPDRFSARQFPNYSSELNVNALLLGDSALYLCASSFRTVNTGELFFGEGSRLTVL.

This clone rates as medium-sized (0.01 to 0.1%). CDR3 amino acids: CASRSTGNEQFF. The CDR3 coding sequence is TGTGCCAGCAGATCAACGGGGAATGAGCAGTTCTTC. The J gene is TRBJ2-1, the V gene TRBV6-4; D might be TRBD2 (5 bases). Germline CDR1 MRHNA, CDR2 SNTAGT. Trimming pared 6 bases from V and 7 bases from J, leaving 10 bases between. This CDR3 is 12 amino acids long.

The CDR3 DNA sequence: TGTGCCAGCAGTTTAATAGCGGGAGGAAAAGAGCAGTACTTC. Protein: CASSLIAGGKEQYF. The chain carries TRBV28 and TRBJ2-7; TRBD2 agrees at 10 bases. The CDR3 totals 14 residues. Unmatched junction bases numbered 5, after V lost 2 bases and J lost 7 bases. Germline V gene sequence: CDR1 MDHEN, CDR2 SYDVKM.

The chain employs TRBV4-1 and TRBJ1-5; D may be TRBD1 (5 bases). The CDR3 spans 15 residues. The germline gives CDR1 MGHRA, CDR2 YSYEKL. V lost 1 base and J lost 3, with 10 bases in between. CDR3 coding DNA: TGCGCCAGCAGCCAAGTGCCAGGGTCCAATCAGCCCCAGCATTTT. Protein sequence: CASSQVPGSNQPQHF.

CDR3 in DNA: TGTGCCATCAGTGACGCAGGGAAGGTGAACAATCAGCCCCAGCATTTT. Its translation: CAISDAGKVNNQPQHF. This chain connects TRBV10-3 to TRBJ1-5; perhaps TRBD1 as D (5 bases). There are 16 residues in the CDR3. Germline V gene lookup returns CDR1 ENHRY and CDR2 SYGVKD. Deletions cut 3 bases from V and 3 bases from J, with 15 bases between.

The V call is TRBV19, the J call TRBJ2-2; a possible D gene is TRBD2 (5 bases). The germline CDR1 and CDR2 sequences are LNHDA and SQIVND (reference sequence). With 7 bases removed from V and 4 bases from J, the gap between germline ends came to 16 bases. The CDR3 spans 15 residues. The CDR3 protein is CASKNDQGGTGELFF. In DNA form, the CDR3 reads TGTGCCAGTAAAAACGATCAAGGAGGCACCGGGGAGCTGTTTTTT.

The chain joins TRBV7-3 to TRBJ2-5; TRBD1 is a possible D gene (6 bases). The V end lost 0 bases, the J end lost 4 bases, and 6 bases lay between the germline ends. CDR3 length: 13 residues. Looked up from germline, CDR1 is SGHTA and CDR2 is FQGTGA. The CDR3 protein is CASSLTRGETQYF. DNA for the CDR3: TGTGCCAGCAGCTTAACCAGGGGAGAGACCCAGTACTTC.

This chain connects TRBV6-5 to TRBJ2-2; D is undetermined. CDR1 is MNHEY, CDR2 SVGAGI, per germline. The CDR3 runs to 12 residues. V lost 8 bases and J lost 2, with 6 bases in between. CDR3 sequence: CASLSNTGELFF. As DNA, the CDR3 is TGTGCCAGCCTTAGCAACACCGGGGAGCTGTTTTTT.

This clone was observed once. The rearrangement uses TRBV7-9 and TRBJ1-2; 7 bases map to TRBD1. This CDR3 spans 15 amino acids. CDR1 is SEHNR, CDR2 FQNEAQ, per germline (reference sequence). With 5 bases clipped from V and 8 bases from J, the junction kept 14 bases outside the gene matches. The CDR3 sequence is CASSLFDREGQGYTF. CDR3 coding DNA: TGTGCCAGCAGCCTATTTGACAGGGAGGGTCAGGGCTACACCTTC.

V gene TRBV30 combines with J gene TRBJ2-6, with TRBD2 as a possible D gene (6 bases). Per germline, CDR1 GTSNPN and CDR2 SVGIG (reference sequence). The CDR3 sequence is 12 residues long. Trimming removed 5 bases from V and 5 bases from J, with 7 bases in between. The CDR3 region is CAWGGRANVLTF. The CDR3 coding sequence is TGTGCCTGGGGGGGGAGGGCCAACGTCCTGACTTTC.

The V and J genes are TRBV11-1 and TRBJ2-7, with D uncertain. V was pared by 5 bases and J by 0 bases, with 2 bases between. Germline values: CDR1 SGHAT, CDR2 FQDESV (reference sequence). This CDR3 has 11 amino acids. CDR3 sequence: CASSGSYEQYF. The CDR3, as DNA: TGTGCCAGCAGCGGCTCCTACGAGCAGTACTTC.

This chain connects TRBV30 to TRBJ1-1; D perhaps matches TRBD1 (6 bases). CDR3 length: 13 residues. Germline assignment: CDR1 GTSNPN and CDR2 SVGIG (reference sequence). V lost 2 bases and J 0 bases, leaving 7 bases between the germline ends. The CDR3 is CAWSRQVNTEAFF. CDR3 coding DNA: TGTGCCTGGAGTCGACAGGTGAACACTGAAGCTTTCTTT. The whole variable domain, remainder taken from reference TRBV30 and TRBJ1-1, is SQTIHQWPATLVQPVGSPLSLECTVEGTSNPNLYWYRQAAGRGLQLLFYSVGIGQISSEVPQNLSASRPQDRQFILSSKKLLLSDSGFYLCAWSRQVNTEAFFGQGTRLTVV.

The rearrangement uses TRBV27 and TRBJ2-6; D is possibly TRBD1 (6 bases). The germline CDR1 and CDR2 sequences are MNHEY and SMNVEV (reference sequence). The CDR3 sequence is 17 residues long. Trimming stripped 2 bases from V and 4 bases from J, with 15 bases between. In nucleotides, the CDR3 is TGTGCCAGCAGTTTAGGGATCAGGGGAGTAGGGGCCAACGTCCTGACTTTC. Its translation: CASSLGIRGVGANVLTF.

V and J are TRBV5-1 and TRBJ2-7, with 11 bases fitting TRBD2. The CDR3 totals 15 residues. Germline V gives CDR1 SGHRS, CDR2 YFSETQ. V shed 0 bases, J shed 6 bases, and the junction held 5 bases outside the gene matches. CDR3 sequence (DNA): TGCGCCAGCAGCTTGGTTAGCGGGAGGGCTGGCGAGCAGTACTTC. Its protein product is CASSLVSGRAGEQYF.

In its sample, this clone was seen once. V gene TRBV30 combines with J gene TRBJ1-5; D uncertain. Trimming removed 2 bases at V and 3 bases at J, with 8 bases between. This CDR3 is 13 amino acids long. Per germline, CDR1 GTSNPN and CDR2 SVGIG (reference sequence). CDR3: CAWSTGINQPQHF. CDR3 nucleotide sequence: TGTGCCTGGAGTACGGGAATCAATCAGCCCCAGCATTTT.

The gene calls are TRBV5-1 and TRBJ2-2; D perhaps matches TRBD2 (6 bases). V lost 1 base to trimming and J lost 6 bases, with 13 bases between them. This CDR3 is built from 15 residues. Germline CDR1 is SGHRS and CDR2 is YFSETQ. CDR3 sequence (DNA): TGCGCCAGCAGCTTGTCTGCGGGAATGGCCGGGGAGCTGTTTTTT. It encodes CASSLSAGMAGELFF.